This T cell receptor (beta chain) was observed in a study of blood T cells in healthy people across ages. Broader study findings: Older individuals had lower TCR beta diversity per million T cells (the decline was roughly linear). Long-lived donors carried more naive CD4+ cells and greater diversity than aged donors.

The CDR3 contains 14 residues. V lost 6 bases and J lost 6, with 15 bases in between. For this clonotype: The antigen remains undetermined.

Peripheral blood from each donor was collected in a volume of approximately 10 milliliters. It was with a sample-barcoded 5' primer and a J-beta primer mix that a second PCR of roughly 7 to 12 cycles was run. With 12 random nucleotides, a template-switch adaptor tagged each individual cDNA molecule. TCRdb ran MiXCR on the 5' RACE reads and lists one entry per CDR3 protein. The sample lists 1.2 million to 1.5 million distinct CDR3 sequences, approximately 63% seen once, with approximately 7% in the top ten. The source is a man aged 18 to 30 in good health. The sample was blood. The V and J genes are TRBV12-3 or TRBV12-4 and TRBJ1-5; tentative D call: TRBD1 (6 bases). The CDR3 reads CASRPNREGQPQHF. In nucleotides, the CDR3 is TGTGCCAGCAGGCCCAACAGGGAGGGTCAGCCCCAGCATTTT.